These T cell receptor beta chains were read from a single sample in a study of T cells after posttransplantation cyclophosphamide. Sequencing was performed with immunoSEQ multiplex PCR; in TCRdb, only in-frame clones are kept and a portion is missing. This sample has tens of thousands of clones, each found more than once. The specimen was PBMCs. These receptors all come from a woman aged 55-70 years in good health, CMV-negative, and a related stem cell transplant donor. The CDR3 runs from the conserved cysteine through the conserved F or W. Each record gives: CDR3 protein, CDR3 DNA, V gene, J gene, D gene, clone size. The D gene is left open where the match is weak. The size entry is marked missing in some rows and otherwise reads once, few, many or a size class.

CDR3: CASSLGRVGNTIYF; DNA: TGTGCCAGCAGCTTGGGCAGGGTTGGAAACACCATATATTTT; V: TRBV5-6; J: TRBJ1-3; D: .; size: many
CDR3: CASSLGQGAETQYF; DNA: TGTGCCAGCAGCTTGGGACAGGGAGCAGAGACCCAGTACTTC; V: TRBV11-1; J: TRBJ2-5; D: TRBD1; size: .
CDR3: CASSLDEGSPLHF; DNA: TGTGCCAGCAGCCTGGACGAGGGCTCACCCCTCCACTTT; V: TRBV5-6; J: TRBJ1-6; D: .; size: many
CDR3: CASTIFSSADTQYF; DNA: TGTGCCAGCACCATATTCTCTAGCGCAGATACGCAGTATTTT; V: TRBV28; J: TRBJ2-3; D: .; size: many
CDR3: CASSPMEGVEQFF; DNA: TGTGCCAGCTCACCGATGGAGGGAGTTGAGCAGTTTTTT; V: TRBV18; J: TRBJ1-4; D: .; size: many
CDR3: CASSSPLYVNYEQFF; DNA: TGTGCCAGCAGCTCCCCCCTCTACGTAAACTATGAGCAGTTCTTC; V: TRBV11-2; J: TRBJ2-1; D: .; size: many
CDR3: CAWSGGTDYGYTF; DNA: TGTGCCTGGAGTGGGGGGACAGACTATGGCTACACCTTC; V: TRBV30; J: TRBJ1-2; D: TRBD1; size: few
CDR3: CSVAPTGKIETQYF; DNA: TGCAGCGTGGCCCCGACAGGGAAGATAGAGACCCAGTACTTC; V: TRBV29-1; J: TRBJ2-5; D: TRBD1; size: many
CDR3: CASSLDTGPGELFF; DNA: TGCGCCAGCAGCTTAGACACAGGGCCCGGGGAGCTGTTTTTT; V: TRBV5-1; J: TRBJ2-2; D: .; size: few
CDR3: CASSPDRQDYGYTF; DNA: TGTGCCAGCAGTCCAGACAGACAAGATTATGGCTACACCTTC; V: TRBV27; J: TRBJ1-2; D: .; size: many
CDR3: CASSLQGRVTDTQYF; DNA: TGTGCCAGCAGTCTACAGGGCAGGGTCACAGATACGCAGTATTTT; V: TRBV7-2; J: TRBJ2-3; D: .; size: many
CDR3: CASTGGHSYEQYF; DNA: TGTGCAAGCACGGGAGGGCACTCCTACGAGCAGTACTTC; V: TRBV6-1; J: TRBJ2-7; D: TRBD2; size: many
CDR3: CARSLCRGYEQYF; DNA: TGTGCCAGAAGCTTGTGCAGGGGCTACGAGCAGTACTTC; V: TRBV5-3; J: TRBJ2-7; D: .; size: many
CDR3: CASSIGGGSTDTQYF; DNA: TGTGCCAGTAGTATAGGCGGAGGGAGCACAGATACGCAGTATTTT; V: TRBV19; J: TRBJ2-3; D: .; size: many
CDR3: CASSRGSANTGELFF; DNA: TGTGCCAGCAGCCGCGGATCGGCGAACACCGGGGAGCTGTTTTTT; V: TRBV5-4; J: TRBJ2-2; D: .; size: many
CDR3: CASSQDPGGKTEAFF; DNA: TGTGCCAGCAGCCAAGATCCAGGGGGCAAGACTGAAGCTTTCTTT; V: TRBV14; J: TRBJ1-1; D: TRBD1; size: many
CDR3: CASSEYSGNTGELFF; DNA: TGTGCCAGCAGTGAATATTCAGGAAACACCGGGGAGCTGTTTTTT; V: TRBV2; J: TRBJ2-2; D: .; size: many
CDR3: CASSSKLGQGENSPLHF; DNA: TGTGCCAGCAGCAGCAAATTGGGACAGGGAGAAAATTCACCCCTCCACTTT; V: TRBV21-1; J: TRBJ1-6; D: .; size: .
CDR3: CASSLEPGVLMNTEAFF; DNA: TGCGCCAGCAGCTTGGAGCCCGGGGTCCTCATGAACACTGAAGCTTTCTTT; V: TRBV5-1; J: TRBJ1-1; D: .; size: few
CDR3: CAWNRQGNTEAFF; DNA: TGTGCCTGGAACCGACAGGGGAACACTGAAGCTTTCTTT; V: TRBV30; J: TRBJ1-1; D: TRBD1; size: many
CDR3: CASSPPVGGTNTEAFF; DNA: TGTGCCAGCAGCCCACCGGTGGGAGGAACAAACACTGAAGCTTTCTTT; V: TRBV7-2; J: TRBJ1-1; D: .; size: many
CDR3: CASSFRGGNEKLFF; DNA: TGTGCCAGCAGTTTTCGGGGGGGAAATGAAAAACTGTTTTTT; V: TRBV28; J: TRBJ1-4; D: .; size: few
CDR3: CASSYSPGAGANVLTF; DNA: TGTGCCAGCAGTTATTCCCCAGGGGCCGGGGCCAACGTCCTGACTTTC; V: TRBV6-5; J: TRBJ2-6; D: .; size: many
CDR3: CASSLAAGKPTEAFF; DNA: TGTGCCAGCAGCTTAGCGGCAGGGAAGCCCACTGAAGCTTTCTTT; V: TRBV7-8; J: TRBJ1-1; D: .; size: many
CDR3: CASSLAVEGGANTGELFF; DNA: TGCGCCAGCAGCTTGGCCGTGGAAGGCGGGGCAAACACCGGGGAGCTGTTTTTT; V: TRBV5-1; J: TRBJ2-2; D: .; size: many
CDR3: CASSYLDRGNEKLFF; DNA: TGTGCCAGCAGTTACTTGGACAGGGGAAATGAAAAACTGTTTTTT; V: TRBV6-6; J: TRBJ1-4; D: TRBD1; size: many
CDR3: CASSPPTPKQETQYF; DNA: TGCGCCAGCAGCCCCCCGACTCCGAAACAAGAGACCCAGTACTTC; V: TRBV5-1; J: TRBJ2-5; D: .; size: many
CDR3: CASRASAKAETQYF; DNA: TGCGCCAGTAGAGCTAGCGCTAAGGCAGAGACCCAGTACTTC; V: TRBV10-2; J: TRBJ2-5; D: .; size: many
CDR3: CASSPERLTGLTEAFF; DNA: TGTGCCAGCAGCCCCGAACGACTGACAGGGCTCACTGAAGCTTTCTTT; V: TRBV11-1; J: TRBJ1-1; D: TRBD1; size: many
CDR3: CASSSLNTGELFF; DNA: TGTGCCAGCAGCTCATTGAACACCGGGGAGCTGTTTTTT; V: TRBV7-9; J: TRBJ2-2; D: .; size: many
CDR3: CASSQEGQGIYEQYF; DNA: TGTGCCAGCAGCCAAGAGGGGCAGGGGATCTACGAGCAGTACTTC; V: TRBV14; J: TRBJ2-7; D: .; size: many
CDR3: CASSYSTGQETQYF; DNA: TGTGCCAGCAGTTACTCGACAGGGCAGGAGACCCAGTACTTC; V: TRBV6-5; J: TRBJ2-5; D: TRBD1; size: .
CDR3: CASKEGAYGGAWETQYF; DNA: TGTGCCAGTAAAGAGGGGGCTTACGGGGGGGCTTGGGAGACCCAGTACTTC; V: TRBV19; J: TRBJ2-5; D: .; size: many
CDR3: CASTRGGNEQFF; DNA: TGTGCCAGCACCCGGGGGGGGAATGAGCAGTTCTTC; V: TRBV28; J: TRBJ2-1; D: TRBD2; size: many
CDR3: CASSGYGGQETQYF; DNA: TGTGCCAGCAGCGGGTACGGGGGACAAGAGACCCAGTACTTC; V: TRBV7-9; J: TRBJ2-5; D: .; size: .
CDR3: CASSLEQGRGTGELFF; DNA: TGCGCCAGCAGCTTGGAGCAGGGGAGGGGCACCGGGGAGCTGTTTTTT; V: TRBV5-1; J: TRBJ2-2; D: .; size: many
CDR3: CASSTGNGGELFF; DNA: TGTGCCAGCAGTACAGGGAATGGCGGGGAGCTGTTTTTT; V: TRBV7-3; J: TRBJ2-2; D: .; size: many
CDR3: CASSRQGLPYEQYF; DNA: TGTGCCAGCAGCCGACAGGGTCTCCCCTACGAGCAGTACTTC; V: TRBV28; J: TRBJ2-7; D: TRBD1; size: many
CDR3: CASSQRVQGAGEAFF; DNA: TGCGCCAGCAGCCAACGAGTTCAGGGGGCGGGTGAAGCTTTCTTT; V: TRBV4-1; J: TRBJ1-1; D: TRBD1; size: many
CDR3: CASSPGPEPFTEAFF; DNA: TGTGCCAGCAGCCCGGGTCCGGAGCCTTTCACTGAAGCTTTCTTT; V: TRBV5-4; J: TRBJ1-1; D: .; size: many
CDR3: CASSPGGSGSTDTQYF; DNA: TGTGCCAGCTCACCCGGGGGTAGCGGATCCACAGATACGCAGTATTTT; V: TRBV18; J: TRBJ2-3; D: .; size: many
CDR3: CASSSLSGNTIYF; DNA: TGCGCCAGCAGTTCCCTTTCTGGAAACACCATATATTTT; V: TRBV5-1; J: TRBJ1-3; D: .; size: many
CDR3: CASSLLAGRTDAQYF; DNA: TGTGCCAGCAGCTTACTAGCGGGACGAACAGATGCGCAGTATTTT; V: TRBV13; J: TRBJ2-3; D: TRBD2; size: few
CDR3: CASSWTGDSNQPQHF; DNA: TGCGCCAGCAGCTGGACAGGGGATAGCAATCAGCCCCAGCATTTT; V: TRBV5-1; J: TRBJ1-5; D: TRBD1; size: few
CDR3: CASSYWQGASSPLHF; DNA: TGTGCCAGCAGTTACTGGCAAGGAGCGAGTTCACCCCTCCACTTT; V: TRBV28; J: TRBJ1-6; D: .; size: many
CDR3: CASSVATGDLYEQYF; DNA: TGTGCCAGCAGCGTAGCTACGGGAGACCTCTACGAGCAGTACTTC; V: TRBV9; J: TRBJ2-7; D: .; size: .
CDR3: CASSLGGTGEIYGYTF; DNA: TGCGCCAGCAGCTTGGGGGGGACAGGGGAGATCTATGGCTACACCTTC; V: TRBV5-1; J: TRBJ1-2; D: TRBD1; size: many